Listed below are T cell receptor beta chains from one sample, sequenced in a study of shared clonotypes between healthy human individuals. Sequencing was performed with immunoSEQ multiplex PCR; in TCRdb, only in-frame clones are kept and a portion is missing. The sample contains about half a million clones, approximately 71% of which appear only once. The specimen was PBMCs. The receptors originated from a woman in her thirties or forties in good health. Some clones in this sample may be carry-over from other donors' samples. The CDR3 runs from the conserved cysteine through the conserved F or W. The D gene is left open where the match is weak. Clone size is given for some rows only: seen once, a few or many times, or a class if the clone is expanded.

clone size,D gene,J gene,V gene,CDR3 protein,CDR3 DNA
few,TRBD2,TRBJ2-7,TRBV7-2,CASSLSPSGYEQYF,TGTGCCAGCAGCTTAAGCCCTAGCGGATACGAGCAGTACTTC
NA,NA,TRBJ2-6,TRBV9,CASTGGIFGANVLTF,TGTGCCAGCACGGGGGGCATCTTTGGGGCCAACGTCCTGACTTTC
NA,TRBD1,TRBJ2-7,TRBV11-1,CASTVTGTGGEQYF,TGTGCCAGCACCGTCACCGGGACAGGGGGCGAGCAGTACTTC
NA,NA,TRBJ1-3,TRBV19,CASTGPLSGNTIYF,TGTGCCAGTACGGGGCCTCTCTCTGGAAACACCATATATTTT
NA,TRBD1,TRBJ2-1,TRBV5-1,CASSFFPTGVAQQFF,TGCGCCAGCAGCTTCTTTCCGACAGGGGTAGCGCAGCAGTTCTTC
NA,NA,TRBJ2-7,TRBV7-8,CASSSTTGKTYEQYF,TGTGCCAGCAGCTCAACTACAGGGAAGACCTACGAGCAGTACTTC
NA,NA,TRBJ2-6,TRBV5-4,CASSLVGTGANVLTF,TGTGCCAGCAGCTTGGTGGGGACTGGGGCCAACGTCCTGACTTTC
NA,NA,TRBJ1-6,TRBV6-1,CASSENWGVSPLHF,TGTGCCAGCAGTGAAAACTGGGGGGTTTCACCCCTCCACTTT
NA,NA,TRBJ1-1,TRBV6-6,CASSFDRRNTEAFF,TGTGCCAGCAGTTTCGACAGGAGGAACACTGAAGCTTTCTTT
NA,NA,TRBJ2-7,TRBV4-1,CASSRLGVGTLTYEQYF,TGCGCCAGCAGCCGCCTCGGGGTCGGGACCCTCACCTACGAGCAGTACTTC
once,TRBD2,TRBJ2-1,TRBV5-1,CASRLAGDGNEQFF,TGCGCCAGCCGACTAGCGGGAGATGGAAATGAGCAGTTCTTC
NA,TRBD1,TRBJ1-6,TRBV30,CAWSYGQENSPLHF,TGTGCCTGGAGTTATGGACAGGAAAATTCACCCCTCCACTTT
NA,NA,TRBJ2-1,TRBV7-2,CASSSRTGYNEQFF,TGTGCCAGCAGCTCGAGGACTGGCTACAATGAGCAGTTCTTC
once,NA,TRBJ2-3,TRBV29-1,CSVEGVVGTDTQYF,TGCAGCGTTGAGGGGGTAGTAGGCACAGATACGCAGTATTTT
NA,NA,TRBJ2-5,TRBV5-1,CASSLSGFEETQYF,TGCGCCAGCAGCTTATCCGGCTTTGAAGAGACCCAGTACTTC
NA,NA,TRBJ2-7,TRBV9,CASSPTGTPFYEQYF,TGTGCCAGCAGCCCAACCGGGACGCCGTTCTACGAGCAGTACTTC
NA,TRBD2,TRBJ2-2,TRBV5-1,CASSLASGATGELFF,TGCGCCAGCAGCTTGGCTAGCGGAGCTACCGGGGAGCTGTTTTTT
NA,NA,TRBJ2-7,TRBV5-6,CASSLFRTQTYEQYF,TGTGCCAGCAGCTTGTTTAGGACTCAAACCTACGAGCAGTACTTC
NA,NA,TRBJ1-3,TRBV6-5,CASSEEWGPGNTIYF,TGTGCCAGCAGCGAGGAATGGGGCCCTGGAAACACCATATATTTT
NA,NA,TRBJ2-5,TRBV7-2,CASRLRGPGTQYF,TGTGCCAGCAGACTCCGAGGGCCGGGGACCCAGTACTTC
NA,TRBD2,TRBJ2-1,TRBV7-2,CASSLAGGPYNEQFF,TGTGCCAGCAGCTTAGCGGGAGGGCCATACAATGAGCAGTTCTTC
many,NA,TRBJ2-5,TRBV4-1,CASSQVFRTQETQYF,TGCGCCAGCAGCCAAGTGTTCCGGACACAAGAGACCCAGTACTTC
NA,NA,TRBJ2-7,TRBV11-2,CASSLDGSSTYEQYF,TGTGCCAGCAGCTTAGATGGCAGTTCCACCTACGAGCAGTACTTC
NA,NA,TRBJ2-3,TRBV7-9,CASSLLAGDTQYF,TGTGCCAGCAGCTTATTGGCGGGAGATACGCAGTATTTT
NA,NA,TRBJ2-1,TRBV5-6,CASSSGPTRENEQFF,TGTGCCAGCAGCTCGGGACCGACACGCGAGAATGAGCAGTTCTTC
NA,NA,TRBJ2-3,TRBV9,CASGLGTDTQYF,TGTGCCAGCGGCCTCGGAACAGATACGCAGTATTTT
NA,TRBD2,TRBJ2-1,TRBV10-3,CAISDPPGLAGGTRSYNEQFF,TGTGCCATCAGTGACCCTCCGGGACTAGCGGGAGGAACGCGCTCCTACAATGAGCAGTTCTTC
once,NA,TRBJ2-1,TRBV19,CASSTVVANEQFF,TGTGCCAGTAGCACCGTCGTGGCCAATGAGCAGTTCTTC
NA,NA,TRBJ2-7,TRBV2,CASREHTGSEQYF,TGTGCCAGCAGGGAACATACAGGGAGCGAGCAGTACTTC
few,TRBD2,TRBJ2-5,TRBV4-2,CASSQDGGTSGSETQYF,TGTGCCAGCAGCCAAGATGGGGGGACTAGCGGGAGCGAGACCCAGTACTTC
few,NA,TRBJ2-5,TRBV27,CASSDRRFRETQYF,TGTGCCAGCAGTGACCGCCGGTTCCGGGAGACCCAGTACTTC
NA,NA,TRBJ1-5,TRBV2,CASTRSGSNQPQHF,TGTGCCAGCACTCGCAGTGGGAGCAATCAGCCCCAGCATTTT
NA,NA,TRBJ2-3,TRBV7-6,CASSLVPTDTQYF,TGTGCCAGCAGCTTAGTTCCCACAGATACGCAGTATTTT
NA,TRBD2,TRBJ2-1,TRBV5-1,CASSLSGLAGGSSYNEQFF,TGCGCCAGCAGCCTCTCGGGACTAGCGGGAGGAAGCTCCTACAATGAGCAGTTCTTC
once,NA,TRBJ1-5,TRBV5-8,CASSLAIRGDQPQHF,TGTGCCAGCAGCTTGGCCATCAGGGGAGACCAGCCCCAGCATTTT
NA,TRBD2,TRBJ2-1,TRBV6-6,CASKREGNEQFF,TGTGCCAGCAAGCGGGAGGGGAATGAGCAGTTCTTC
NA,TRBD1,TRBJ2-7,TRBV29-1,CSVQIPGQGHEQYF,TGCAGCGTCCAAATACCGGGACAGGGTCACGAGCAGTACTTC
NA,NA,TRBJ1-2,TRBV6-1,CASTREGLNNYGYTF,TGTGCCAGTACCCGAGAGGGACTGAACAACTATGGCTACACCTTC
NA,TRBD1,TRBJ2-5,TRBV18,CASSQTGGWETQYF,TGTGCCAGCTCACAGACAGGGGGCTGGGAGACCCAGTACTTC
few,NA,TRBJ1-4,TRBV18,CASSPQYPNEKLFF,TGTGCCAGCTCACCACAGTACCCTAATGAAAAACTGTTTTTT
few,NA,TRBJ2-3,TRBV7-2,CASGRPNTDTQYF,TGTGCCAGCGGGAGGCCCAACACAGATACGCAGTATTTT
NA,TRBD2,TRBJ2-4,TRBV19,CASSTGLAGGRRTKNIQYF,TGTGCCAGTAGTACAGGACTAGCGGGAGGACGGCGGACCAAAAACATTCAGTACTTC
NA,NA,TRBJ2-3,TRBV18,CASSPPEYRLTDTQYF,TGTGCCAGCTCACCACCGGAATACAGGCTCACAGATACGCAGTATTTT
NA,NA,TRBJ1-1,TRBV18,CASSPVLVREANTEAFF,TGTGCCAGCTCACCTGTGTTGGTTCGGGAGGCGAACACTGAAGCTTTCTTT
NA,NA,TRBJ2-7,TRBV5-6,CASSGDSSSYEQYF,TGTGCCAGCAGCGGGGACTCCAGCTCCTACGAGCAGTACTTC
NA,TRBD1,TRBJ2-1,TRBV6-1,CASSADRDPYNEQFF,TGTGCCAGCAGCGCGGACAGGGACCCCTACAATGAGCAGTTCTTC
NA,TRBD1,TRBJ2-1,TRBV11-3,CASSLAGQGVYEQFF,TGTGCCAGCAGCTTAGCGGGACAGGGGGTGTACGAGCAGTTCTTC
NA,TRBD2,TRBJ2-7,TRBV10-3,CAISGGGDGPYEQYF,TGTGCCATCAGTGGGGGGGGTGACGGTCCCTACGAGCAGTACTTC
NA,TRBD2,TRBJ2-1,TRBV28,CASSKRESYNEQFF,TGTGCCAGCTCGAAGCGGGAGTCCTACAATGAGCAGTTCTTC
NA,TRBD1,TRBJ1-1,TRBV29-1,CSVEPNYRGPEAFF,TGCAGCGTTGAACCAAACTACAGGGGGCCTGAAGCTTTCTTT
NA,NA,TRBJ1-2,TRBV19,CASSVPGHYGYTF,TGTGCCAGTAGTGTCCCAGGCCACTATGGCTACACCTTC
few,NA,TRBJ2-1,TRBV2,CASSPEGGAYNEQFF,TGTGCCAGCAGTCCCGAGGGGGGCGCCTACAATGAGCAGTTCTTC
NA,NA,TRBJ2-7,TRBV30,CAWSVSSRRDEQYF,TGTGCCTGGAGTGTCTCCTCCCGGCGAGACGAGCAGTACTTC
NA,NA,TRBJ2-7,TRBV7-2,CASSLLGNSYEQYF,TGTGCCAGCAGCTTACTGGGGAATAGCTACGAGCAGTACTTC
NA,NA,TRBJ2-7,TRBV4-1,CASSQVVGQNYEQYF,TGCGCCAGCAGCCAAGTGGTCGGTCAGAACTACGAGCAGTACTTC
once,NA,TRBJ1-1,TRBV19,CASSLNRANTEAFF,TGTGCCAGTAGCCTTAACAGAGCGAACACTGAAGCTTTCTTT
NA,NA,TRBJ2-7,TRBV5-4,CASSRNRPGEQYF,TGTGCCAGCAGCAGGAATAGGCCGGGCGAGCAGTACTTC
NA,TRBD2,TRBJ2-3,TRBV29-1,CSVTSGSDTQYF,TGCAGCGTGACTAGCGGATCAGATACGCAGTATTTT